Listed below are T cell receptor beta chains from one sample, sequenced in a study of human T cells and chemical hapten exposure. TCRdb recomputed calls from the RACE reads with MiXCR, one row per CDR3 protein. Among approximately 90,000 distinct CDR3 sequences listed, about 8.5% were seen once. The sample here was whole blood, taken in connection with sensitization to the hapten diphenylcyclopropenone (DPC). All receptors derive from a man in his forties or fifties with alopecia areata. Some clones in this sample may be carry-over from other donors' samples. CDR3s include the opening cysteine and the closing phenylalanine or tryptophan. The order of the fields is V gene, D gene, J gene, clone size, CDR3 protein, CDR3 DNA. The D gene is left open where the match is weak. Clone size appears in some rows only: once, few, many, or a class for an expanded clone.

TRBV29-1	NA	TRBJ1-1	many	CSVLYPPDIMNTEAFF	TGCAGCGTCCTTTACCCACCGGATATTATGAACACTGAAGCTTTCTTT
TRBV7-9	NA	TRBJ2-3	NA	CASSLQRPSTDTQYF	TGTGCCAGCAGCTTACAGCGGCCTAGCACAGATACGCAGTATTTT
TRBV28	NA	TRBJ1-6	many	CASSTVKGAYNSPLHF	TGTGCCAGCAGCACCGTTAAAGGGGCCTATAATTCACCCCTCCACTTT
TRBV6-2/TRBV6-3	TRBD2	TRBJ2-2	few	CASSYTTVAGFTGELFF	TGTGCCAGCAGTTACACAACAGTAGCGGGTTTCACCGGGGAGCTGTTTTTT
TRBV6-2/TRBV6-3	NA	TRBJ1-2	many	CASRESPGHGYTF	TGTGCCAGCAGAGAGTCCCCTGGGCATGGCTACACCTTC
TRBV20-1	TRBD1	TRBJ2-7	NA	CSARDQGQGYEQYF	TGCAGTGCTAGAGATCAGGGACAGGGGTACGAGCAGTACTTC
TRBV29-1	NA	TRBJ1-4	many	CSVEEQPMGGKLFF	TGCAGCGTTGAGGAACAGCCGATGGGGGGAAAACTGTTTTTT
TRBV4-3	NA	TRBJ1-2	many	CASSQEGRGRDYGYTF	TGCGCCAGCAGCCAAGAAGGCCGCGGGAGGGACTATGGCTACACCTTC
TRBV3-1	NA	TRBJ1-5	many	CASSQGHLGHQPQHF	TGTGCCAGCAGCCAGGGACATTTGGGGCATCAGCCCCAGCATTTT
TRBV4-3	TRBD1	TRBJ1-2	few	CASSRSDRVNYGYTF	TGCGCCAGCAGCAGATCGGACAGGGTGAACTATGGCTACACCTTC
TRBV7-8	NA	TRBJ2-5	few	CASSPLWSYQETQYF	TGTGCCAGCAGCCCACTCTGGTCGTACCAAGAGACCCAGTACTTC
TRBV3-1	NA	TRBJ1-5	NA	CASSQDLLGSGRAWSTDTQHF	TGTGCCAGCAGCCAAGATCTGTTGGGTAGCGGGAGGGCCTGGAGCACAGATACGCAGCATTTT
TRBV6-6	NA	TRBJ1-5	many	CASREGLNQPQHF	TGTGCCAGCAGGGAAGGGTTGAATCAGCCCCAGCATTTT
TRBV6-2/TRBV6-3	NA	TRBJ1-1	many	CASRPVNTEAFF	TGTGCCAGCAGGCCAGTGAACACTGAAGCTTTCTTT
TRBV4-1	NA	TRBJ2-1	many	CASSQGRGPEQFF	TGCGCCAGCAGCCAAGGCCGAGGACCTGAGCAGTTCTTC
TRBV7-9	NA	TRBJ2-1	NA	CASSFQGRNEQFF	TGTGCCAGCAGCTTCCAGGGTAGAAATGAGCAGTTCTTC
TRBV9	NA	TRBJ1-2	many	CASSVGEGSRGYTF	TGTGCCAGCAGCGTAGGGGAGGGCAGCAGGGGCTACACCTTC
TRBV5-6	NA	TRBJ2-6	NA	CASSLPTAGANVLTF	TGTGCCAGCAGCTTGCCTACAGCTGGGGCCAACGTCCTGACTTTC
TRBV30	TRBD2	TRBJ2-7	NA	CASSSAGGPYEQYF	TGTGCCTCGAGTTCGGCGGGAGGCCCCTACGAGCAGTACTTC
TRBV29-1	NA	TRBJ2-3	once	CSVEAPAGWDTDTQYF	TGCAGCGTTGAAGCCCCCGCAGGGTGGGACACAGATACGCAGTATTTT
TRBV10-2	NA	TRBJ1-1	many	CASSESYRDTEAFF	TGCGCCAGCAGTGAGTCCTATAGGGACACTGAAGCTTTCTTT
TRBV4-2	NA	TRBJ1-4	many	CASTAGALDEKLFF	TGTGCCAGTACAGCAGGGGCATTGGATGAAAAACTGTTTTTT
TRBV12-3/TRBV12-4	NA	TRBJ1-1	few	CASSFLTNTEAFF	TGTGCCAGCAGTTTCCTTACGAACACTGAAGCTTTCTTT
TRBV12-3/TRBV12-4	NA	TRBJ1-2	many	CASSLGGANYGYTF	TGTGCCAGCAGTTTGGGGGGAGCTAACTATGGCTACACCTTC
TRBV9	NA	TRBJ2-3	few	CASSVQGTDTQYF	TGTGCCAGCAGCGTACAGGGAACAGATACGCAGTATTTT
TRBV4-2	NA	TRBJ1-3	many	CASSQEGRAGNTIYF	TGTGCCAGCAGCCAAGAGGGCAGGGCAGGAAACACCATATATTTT
TRBV20-1	NA	TRBJ2-1	NA	CSASYAGRSDEQFF	TGCAGTGCTAGTTACGCGGGTCGGAGCGATGAGCAGTTCTTC
TRBV10-3	TRBD1	TRBJ1-1	NA	CAIRSTGGRITEAFF	TGTGCCATCAGATCTACAGGGGGCAGGATCACTGAAGCTTTCTTT
TRBV6-2/TRBV6-3	NA	TRBJ1-6	NA	CASSEGHSPLHF	TGTGCCAGCAGTGAGGGGCATTCACCCCTCCACTTT
TRBV2	TRBD2	TRBJ2-1	few	CASSEAFLAGEQFF	TGTGCCAGCAGTGAAGCCTTCCTAGCGGGAGAGCAGTTCTTC
TRBV10-3	TRBD2	TRBJ2-1	few	CAISELAGRYNEQFF	TGTGCCATCAGTGAACTAGCGGGACGTTACAATGAGCAGTTCTTC
TRBV20-1	NA	TRBJ2-2	many	CSARARGNTGELFF	TGCAGTGCTAGAGCACGGGGGAACACCGGGGAGCTGTTTTTT
TRBV6-6	NA	TRBJ1-5	many	CASSYSRGAGGNQPQHF	TGTGCCAGCAGTTACTCGAGAGGGGCAGGCGGTAATCAGCCCCAGCATTTT
TRBV7-3	NA	TRBJ1-2	many	CASSPGTRNGYTF	TGTGCCAGCAGCCCAGGGACCAGGAATGGCTACACCTTC
TRBV6-2/TRBV6-3	TRBD2	TRBJ2-7	many	CASSSGLALSYEQYF	TGTGCCAGCAGCTCGGGACTAGCCCTATCCTACGAGCAGTACTTC
TRBV29-1	NA	TRBJ2-5	NA	CSVSSEQETQYF	TGCAGCGTTTCCAGTGAGCAAGAGACCCAGTACTTC
TRBV5-1	NA	TRBJ2-3	many	CASSLEAGVDTQYF	TGCGCCAGCAGCTTGGAAGCAGGGGTGGATACGCAGTATTTT
TRBV6-1	NA	TRBJ2-3	NA	CASTTGVSTDTQYF	TGTGCCAGCACAACGGGAGTGTCAACAGATACGCAGTATTTT
TRBV28	NA	TRBJ1-5	NA	CASNLAATRGNQPQHF	TGTGCCAGCAACCTAGCGGCAACGCGGGGCAATCAGCCCCAGCATTTT
TRBV14	NA	TRBJ1-1	NA	CASSQDLGIRTEAFF	TGTGCCAGCAGCCAAGATTTGGGAATCAGAACTGAAGCTTTCTTT
TRBV6-5	TRBD2	TRBJ2-2	NA	CASSYWTSENTGELFF	TGTGCCAGCAGTTATTGGACTAGCGAGAACACCGGGGAGCTGTTTTTT
TRBV5-6	NA	TRBJ1-6	NA	CASSRGRFSTPLHF	TGTGCCAGCAGCAGAGGCAGATTTTCTACACCCCTCCACTTT
TRBV19	TRBD1	TRBJ2-1	NA	CASSHVQGVPSNEQFF	TGTGCCAGTAGCCACGTACAGGGGGTTCCCTCCAATGAGCAGTTCTTC
TRBV6-6	TRBD1	TRBJ2-3	NA	CASSYGGQGPSTDTQYF	TGTGCCAGCAGTTACGGGGGACAGGGGCCTAGCACAGATACGCAGTATTTT
TRBV20-1	TRBD1	TRBJ2-3	NA	CSAKGDRASTDTQYF	TGCAGTGCCAAAGGGGACAGGGCTAGCACAGATACGCAGTATTTT
TRBV6-5	TRBD1	TRBJ1-2	NA	CASRPQGASNYGYTF	TGTGCCAGCCGACCCCAGGGGGCCTCCAACTATGGCTACACCTTC
TRBV6-2/TRBV6-3	NA	TRBJ1-2	few	CASGADLYGYTF	TGTGCCAGCGGCGCGGACCTCTATGGCTACACCTTC
TRBV29-1	NA	TRBJ1-3	many	CSAEDPNSGNTIYF	TGCAGCGCTGAGGACCCTAACTCTGGAAACACCATATATTTT
TRBV9	TRBD2	TRBJ2-2	NA	CASRGLAGDITGELFF	TGTGCCAGCAGAGGGCTAGCGGGAGACATCACCGGGGAGCTGTTTTTT